This passage covers 10 T cell receptor beta chains from one sample sequenced in a study of CD8 T cells in ankylosing spondylitis. TCRdb used MiXCR to reprocess the 5' RACE reads, holding one entry per CDR3 protein. The top ten hold roughly 2.5% of the sample, which has approximately 240,000 distinct CDR3 sequences, 10% to 13% seen once. Sequencing was performed on blood, either unsorted or a sorted T cell fraction (not recorded which). These receptors were taken from a male donor with ankylosing spondylitis or in good health (not recorded which).

The chain links TRBV30 to TRBJ1-2; TRBD1 might be the D (5 bases). This CDR3 spans 11 amino acids. V lost 5 bases and J 3 bases, leaving 7 bases between the germline ends. The germline gives CDR1 GTSNPN, CDR2 SVGIG (reference sequence). CDR3 sequence: CAWDSYYGYTF. CDR3 sequence (DNA): TGTGCCTGGGACAGCTACTATGGCTACACCTTC.

This clonotype was seen at least ten times. The gene calls are TRBV30 and TRBJ2-2, with 8 nucleotides matching TRBD2. After removal of 1 base from V and 5 bases from J, the junction contained 3 bases not matched to a gene. Germline lookup yields CDR1 GTSNPN and CDR2 SVGIG (reference sequence). The CDR3 has 14 residues. The CDR3 is CAWSDGRGTGELFF. The CDR3 nucleotides are TGTGCCTGGAGTGACGGGAGGGGGACCGGGGAGCTGTTTTTT.

This clonotype was seen ten or more times. This chain connects TRBV7-9 to TRBJ1-6; D uncertain. The germline V gene encodes CDR1 SEHNR and CDR2 FQNEAQ (reference sequence). The CDR3 totals 15 residues. V was clipped by 4 bases and J by 8 bases, with 15 bases between them. The CDR3 DNA is TGTGCCAGCAGCTGGAACTTAGGGTCGGATTCACCCCTCCACTTT. This sequence encodes CASSWNLGSDSPLHF.

This clonotype was counted many times. The chain carries TRBV12-3 or TRBV12-4 and TRBJ1-1; D possibly corresponds to TRBD1 (6 bases). This CDR3 is built from 13 residues. The V and J ends lost 7 bases and 5 bases respectively, with 14 bases between them. The CDR3 loop is CASNGGGWTEAFF. The DNA of the CDR3 is TGTGCCAGCAACGGGGGCGGTTGGACTGAAGCTTTCTTT.

This clonotype was recorded at least ten times. This chain links TRBV5-4 with TRBJ2-1, with a possible D match to TRBD1 (6 bases). With 0 bases removed from V and 10 bases from J, the gap between germline ends came to 20 bases. The V gene's germline CDR1 is SGHNT and CDR2 YYREEE (reference sequence). This CDR3 has 16 residues. The CDR3 is CASSLAVDRPTREQFF. The CDR3, as DNA: TGTGCCAGCAGCTTGGCCGTGGACAGACCTACGAGAGAGCAGTTCTTC.

This clonotype was found many times. The chain recombines TRBV12-3 or TRBV12-4 with TRBJ1-5; TRBD1 matches 8 bases. Germline trimming cut 5 bases from V and 0 bases from J; bases unmatched to any gene: 9. The CDR3 loop spans 17 amino acids. CDR3 in DNA: TGTGCCAGCAGTCCGAACGACAGGGGAGGTAGCAATCAGCCCCAGCATTTT. It translates to CASSPNDRGGSNQPQHF.

V is TRBV7-8 and J is TRBJ2-3; TRBD2 is a possible D gene (6 bases). Trimming removed 2 bases from V and 7 bases from J, with 25 bases in between. Per the germline V gene, CDR1 is SGHVS and CDR2 is FQNEAQ. The length of the CDR3 is 18 residues. The DNA of the CDR3 is TGTGCCAGCAGCTTACTTCTCGACTTATCGGGAGAGCGCCATACGCAGTATTTT. The encoded protein is CASSLLLDLSGERHTQYF.

This clonotype was recorded at least ten times. The chain employs TRBV4-2 and TRBJ1-3; D might be TRBD1 (5 bases). The CDR3 sequence is 16 residues long. Per germline, CDR1 LGHNA and CDR2 YNFKEQ. Trimming stripped 0 bases from V and 4 bases from J, with 13 bases between. The CDR3 sequence: CASSQDRQGNGNTIYF. The CDR3, as DNA: TGTGCCAGCAGCCAAGATCGTCAGGGTAACGGAAACACCATATATTTT.

The chain carries TRBV11-2 and TRBJ1-3, with D uncertain. Germline CDR1 is SGHAT and CDR2 is FQNNGV. V lost 1 base and J 0 bases, leaving 10 bases between the germline ends. The CDR3 loop spans 16 amino acids. The CDR3 here is CASSLGYSSSGNTIYF. For the CDR3, the DNA is TGTGCCAGCAGCTTAGGATACAGCAGCTCTGGAAACACCATATATTTT. The variable domain in full, with the rest retrieved from reference TRBV11-2 and TRBJ1-3, is EAGVAQSPRYKIIEKRQSVAFWCNPISGHATLYWYQQILGQGPKLLIQFQNNGVVDDSQLPKDRFSAERLKGVDSTLKIQPAKLEDSAVYLCASSLGYSSSGNTIYFGEGSWLTVV.

In this sample, this clonotype turned up a few times. This chain connects TRBV20-1 to TRBJ2-2, with D possibly TRBD2 on 6 matching bases. Between the trimmed V and J ends, which lost 0 bases and 0 bases, there was a span of 14 bases. Germline loops: CDR1 DFQATT, CDR2 SNEGSKA (reference sequence). The CDR3 spans 17 residues. The CDR3 loop reads CSARDLRLASNTGELFF. The CDR3 DNA sequence: TGCAGTGCTAGAGATCTGAGGCTAGCGTCGAACACCGGGGAGCTGTTTTTT.